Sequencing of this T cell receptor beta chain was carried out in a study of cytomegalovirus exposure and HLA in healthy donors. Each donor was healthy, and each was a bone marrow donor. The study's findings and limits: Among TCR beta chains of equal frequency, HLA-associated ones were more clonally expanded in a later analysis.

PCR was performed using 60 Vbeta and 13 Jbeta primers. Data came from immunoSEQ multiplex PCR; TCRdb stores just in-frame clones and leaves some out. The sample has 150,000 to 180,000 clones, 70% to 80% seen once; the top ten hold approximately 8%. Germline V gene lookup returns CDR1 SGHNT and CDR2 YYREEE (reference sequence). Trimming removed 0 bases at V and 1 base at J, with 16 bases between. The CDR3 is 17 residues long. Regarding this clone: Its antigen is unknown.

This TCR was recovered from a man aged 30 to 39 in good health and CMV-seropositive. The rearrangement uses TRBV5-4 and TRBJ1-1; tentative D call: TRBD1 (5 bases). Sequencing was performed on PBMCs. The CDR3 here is CASSLEGQGLGNTEAFF. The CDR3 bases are TGTGCCAGCAGCTTGGAGGGGCAGGGCTTAGGGAACACTGAAGCTTTCTTT.